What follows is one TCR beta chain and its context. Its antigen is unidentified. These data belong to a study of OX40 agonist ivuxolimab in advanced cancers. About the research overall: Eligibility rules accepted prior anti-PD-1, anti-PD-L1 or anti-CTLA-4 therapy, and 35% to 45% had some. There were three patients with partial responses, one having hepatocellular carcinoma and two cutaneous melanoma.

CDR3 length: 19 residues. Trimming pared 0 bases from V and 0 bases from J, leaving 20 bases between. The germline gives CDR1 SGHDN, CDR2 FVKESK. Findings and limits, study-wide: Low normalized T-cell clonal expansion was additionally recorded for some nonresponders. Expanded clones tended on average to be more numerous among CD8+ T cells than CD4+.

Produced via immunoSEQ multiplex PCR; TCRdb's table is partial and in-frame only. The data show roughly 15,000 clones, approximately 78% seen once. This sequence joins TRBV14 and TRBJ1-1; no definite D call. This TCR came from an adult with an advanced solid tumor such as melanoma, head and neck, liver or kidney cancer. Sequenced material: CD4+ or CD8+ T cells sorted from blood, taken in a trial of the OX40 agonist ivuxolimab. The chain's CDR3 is CASSQDKIGYLGMNTEAFF. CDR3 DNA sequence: TGTGCCAGCAGCCAAGATAAAATTGGGTATTTGGGGATGAACACTGAAGCTTTCTTT.